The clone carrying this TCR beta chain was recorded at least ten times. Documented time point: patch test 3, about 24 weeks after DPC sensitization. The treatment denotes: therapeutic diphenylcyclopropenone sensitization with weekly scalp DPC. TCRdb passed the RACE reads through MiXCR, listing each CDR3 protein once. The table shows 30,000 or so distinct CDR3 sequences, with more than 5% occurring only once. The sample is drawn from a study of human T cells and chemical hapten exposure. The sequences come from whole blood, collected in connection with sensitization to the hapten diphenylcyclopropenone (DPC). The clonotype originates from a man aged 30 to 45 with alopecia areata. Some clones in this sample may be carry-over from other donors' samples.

The CDR3: CSAPDPKANTEAFF. Written as DNA, the CDR3 is TGCAGTGCGCCGGACCCCAAGGCGAACACTGAAGCTTTCTTT. J is TRBJ1-1 and V is TRBV20-1; no clear D gene. CDR3 length: 14 amino acids. Germline CDR1 DFQATT, CDR2 SNEGSKA (reference sequence). The ends were cut back, 6 bases at V and 1 base at J, with 15 bases in the middle.